These 23 T cell receptor beta chains came from one sample sequenced in a study of technical replicates of blood from several donors. Here immunoSEQ multiplex PCR was the method, and the copy in TCRdb shows in-frame clones only, minus some. Of some 84,000 clones detected, more than 85% appear once; the ten largest clones hold under 0.5%. The sample was T cells isolated from PBMCs. The receptors here all came from a human donor in good health.

This clone appeared a single time. The chain links TRBV6-1 to TRBJ2-3, with D tentatively TRBD1 (6 bases). V was pared by 6 bases and J by 5 bases, with 9 bases between. This CDR3 contains 12 residues. CDR1 is MNHNS and CDR2 is SASEGT in the germline V gene. For the CDR3, the DNA is TGTGCCAGCAGGAGGGGGAAAGATACGCAGTATTTT. This sequence encodes CASRRGKDTQYF.

The J gene is TRBJ2-1, the V gene TRBV5-4; 8 positions match TRBD2. CDR3 length: 12 residues. Germline loops: CDR1 SGHNT, CDR2 YYREEE (reference sequence). With V trimmed by 5 bases and J by 8 bases, 3 bases remained unmatched. CDR3 nucleotides: TGTGCCAGCAGGACTAGCGCCGATGAGCAGTTCTTC. Translated, it gives CASRTSADEQFF.

V is TRBV4-1 and J is TRBJ2-4; D is undetermined. This CDR3 is built from 17 residues. The V and J ends lost 1 base and 0 bases respectively, with 13 bases between them. Germline values: CDR1 MGHRA, CDR2 YSYEKL. The CDR3 is CASSQGRARVAKNIQYF. DNA for the CDR3: TGCGCCAGCAGCCAAGGACGCGCCCGGGTAGCCAAAAACATTCAGTACTTC.

The chain has TRBV6-5 and TRBJ2-1; 8 nucleotides align to TRBD2. The CDR3 is 15 residues long. The trim removed 0 bases at V and 3 bases at J, leaving 1 base unmatched. Germline V lookup: CDR1 MNHEY, CDR2 SVGAGI. The CDR3 spells CASSYSTSGYNEQFF. CDR3 bases: TGTGCCAGCAGTTACTCTACTAGCGGCTACAATGAGCAGTTCTTC.

This clone was counted once. The chain joins TRBV19 to TRBJ1-2; D remains unclear. The CDR3 extends over 14 amino acids. Germline V lookup: CDR1 LNHDA, CDR2 SQIVND (reference sequence). The V gene lost 3 bases and the J gene lost 4 bases, with 12 bases spanning the gap. CDR3: CASSISKEAYGYTF. In nucleotides, the CDR3 is TGTGCCAGTAGTATTTCTAAGGAGGCCTATGGCTACACCTTC.

The chain carries TRBV7-9 and TRBJ2-1; D not certain. V was clipped by 4 bases and J by 4 bases, with 17 bases between them. The CDR3 spans 16 residues. Per the germline V gene, CDR1 is SEHNR and CDR2 is FQNEAQ (reference sequence). CDR3 coding DNA: TGTGCCAGCAGCTCCTTCAGAGGAGAACTTTACAATGAGCAGTTCTTC. It codes for CASSSFRGELYNEQFF. Complete variable domain (other parts from reference TRBV7-9 and TRBJ2-1): DTGVSQNPRHKITKRGQNVTFRCDPISEHNRLYWYRQTLGQGPEFLTYFQNEAQLEKSRLLSDRFSAERPKGSFSTLEIQRTEQGDSAMYLCASSSFRGELYNEQFFGPGTRLTVL.

The chain carries TRBV6-5 and TRBJ1-2; possible D gene TRBD1, 5 bases. V lost 4 bases and J lost 8, with 17 bases in between. The CDR3 sequence is 14 residues long. Germline V gives CDR1 MNHEY, CDR2 SVGAGI. The CDR3 sequence: CASSFSPGGRGYTF. DNA of the CDR3: TGTGCCAGCAGTTTTTCCCCCGGGGGGAGAGGCTACACCTTC.

The J gene is TRBJ1-3, the V gene TRBV9; D is possibly TRBD1 (6 bases). CDR1 and CDR2 from the germline V gene are SGDLS and YYNGEE. With 4 bases removed from V and 4 bases from J, the gap between germline ends came to 24 bases. The CDR3 has 18 amino acids. In DNA, the CDR3 is TGTGCCAGCAGCTCATCGGGGGGCAGGGCGGTAGAAGGAAACACCATATATTTT. It specifies CASSSSGGRAVEGNTIYF.

V and J are TRBV5-3 and TRBJ1-1; D is ambiguous. TRBV5-3 is sorted into the ORF group, with uncertain function. V was pared by 4 bases and J by 1 base, with 14 bases between. The CDR3 consists of 15 residues. CDR3 nucleotides: TGTGCCAGAAGCGCCCCCCTGGCCTGGAACACTGAAGCTTTCTTT. Translation gives CARSAPLAWNTEAFF.

This chain uses TRBV6-1 with TRBJ1-2, with D perhaps TRBD1 (5 bases). Trimming took 6 bases from V and 6 from J, leaving 14 bases between them. The CDR3 runs 13 residues. Germline-derived CDR1 and CDR2 are MNHNS and SASEGT. In DNA form, the CDR3 reads TGTGCCAGCAGGGGACTTTCCGGTCATGGCTACACCTTC. The encoded protein is CASRGLSGHGYTF.

V and J are TRBV30 and TRBJ2-1, with no clear D. This CDR3 contains 12 residues. Germline lookup yields CDR1 GTSNPN and CDR2 SVGIG (reference sequence). Deletions cut 2 bases from V and 6 bases from J, with 8 bases between. CDR3 in amino acids: CAWSRLGNEQFF. In DNA form, the CDR3 reads TGTGCCTGGAGTCGACTGGGCAATGAGCAGTTCTTC.

This clone occurred once. This chain links TRBV13 with TRBJ2-1; D may be TRBD2 (6 bases). The CDR3 runs to 16 residues. Germline V gene data show CDR1 as PRHDT and CDR2 as FYEKMQ (reference sequence). With 4 bases removed from V and 1 base from J, the gap between germline ends came to 14 bases. CDR3 nucleotide sequence: TGTGCCAGCAGCTCCCCTGGGACTGCTTCCTACAATGAGCAGTTCTTC. This translates into CASSSPGTASYNEQFF.

The chain is built from TRBV10-3 and TRBJ2-1; TRBD1 agrees at 7 bases. There are 13 residues in the CDR3. V lost 6 bases and J lost 9; bases outside the gene matches: 8. The germline V gene has CDR1 ENHRY and CDR2 SYGVKD. For the CDR3, the DNA is TGTGCCATCAGACAGGGGAGCGCAGGTGAGCAGTTCTTC. It yields the protein CAIRQGSAGEQFF.

This chain uses TRBV4-3 with TRBJ2-1; D is undetermined. The ends were cut back, 1 base at V and 6 bases at J, with 10 bases in the middle. The CDR3 is made up of 14 amino acids. Germline V gene data show CDR1 as LGHNA and CDR2 as YSLEER. The CDR3 region has the DNA TGCGCCAGCAGCCAAGCTTTTAGAGCCAATGAGCAGTTCTTC. Its protein is CASSQAFRANEQFF.

The genes are TRBV7-2 and TRBJ2-7; TRBD2 aligns across 11 bases. The germline CDR1 and CDR2 sequences are SGHTA and FQGNSA. Trimming removed 7 bases from V and 4 bases from J; junction bases left unmatched: 6. The CDR3 has 14 amino acids. In nucleotides, the CDR3 is TGTGCCAGCACCGTGGGACTAGCGGTGTACGAGCAGTACTTC. Translation gives CASTVGLAVYEQYF. The full variable domain, in which reference TRBV7-2 and TRBJ2-7 provide the parts outside the CDR3, is GAGVSQSPSNKVTEKGKDVELRCDPISGHTALYWYRQSLGQGLEFLIYFQGNSAPDKSGLPSDRFSAERTGGSVSTLTIQRTQQEDSAVYLCASTVGLAVYEQYFGPGTRLTVT.

This chain uses TRBV6-1 with TRBJ2-7; TRBD2 agrees at 12 bases. Trimming removed 6 bases from V and 4 bases from J; junction bases left unmatched: 4. The CDR3 extends over 14 amino acids. Germline V CDR1 and CDR2: MNHNS, SASEGT. In DNA, the CDR3 is TGTGCCAGCAGGCCGGGACTAGCGGGTTACGAGCAGTACTTC. It yields the protein CASRPGLAGYEQYF.

The rearrangement links TRBV4-1 to TRBJ1-1; maybe TRBD1 (6 bases). The length of the CDR3 is 15 residues. Germline V gives CDR1 MGHRA, CDR2 YSYEKL. The germline V and J ends were trimmed by 0 bases and 4 bases, with 12 bases remaining between them. CDR3 nucleotides: TGCGCCAGCAGCCAAGACCAGGGAGGGGGCACTGAAGCTTTCTTT. It encodes CASSQDQGGGTEAFF.

This clone has a single count. V usage is TRBV4-3 and J usage is TRBJ1-5; D is unclear. Trimming removed 1 base at V and 7 bases at J, with 11 bases between. This CDR3 has 14 residues. In germline, CDR1 is LGHNA, CDR2 YSLEER. This CDR3 reads CASSQGQERQPQHF. The CDR3 DNA follows: TGCGCCAGCAGCCAAGGCCAGGAAAGGCAGCCCCAGCATTTT.

The chain uses TRBV10-3 and TRBJ2-7; a weak D match, TRBD2 (6 bases). Trimming left V 6 bases short and J 1 base short, with 10 bases between. CDR1 is ENHRY, CDR2 SYGVKD, per germline. This CDR3 spans 13 amino acids. The CDR3 sequence is CAISNSGSYEQYF. The CDR3 region has the DNA TGTGCCATCAGCAATAGCGGATCCTACGAGCAGTACTTC.

The rearrangement uses TRBV2 and TRBJ2-3, with 10 bases fitting TRBD1. The CDR3 length is 14 residues. CDR1 and CDR2 from the germline V gene are SNHLY and FYNNEI. V dropped 7 bases and J dropped 5; count of bases not matched to a gene: 6. In nucleotides, the CDR3 is TGTGCCAGCATAAGACAGGGGGCTGGAGATACGCAGTATTTT. It encodes CASIRQGAGDTQYF.

The V gene is TRBV13, the J gene TRBJ2-7; 11 nucleotides match TRBD1. The germline V gene encodes CDR1 PRHDT and CDR2 FYEKMQ (reference sequence). This CDR3 contains 15 residues. With V trimmed by 3 bases and J by 3 bases, 4 bases remained unmatched. This CDR3 is CASSFPGTGGYEQYF. CDR3 nucleotide sequence: TGTGCCAGCAGCTTTCCCGGGACAGGGGGCTACGAGCAGTACTTC.

V gene TRBV9 combines with J gene TRBJ2-2, with D tentatively TRBD2 (5 bases). Germline V gives CDR1 SGDLS, CDR2 YYNGEE. V was clipped by 4 bases and J by 1 base, with 11 bases between them. The CDR3 covers 15 residues. The CDR3 reads CASSPPRGNTGELFF. CDR3 nucleotide sequence: TGTGCCAGCAGCCCCCCCCGGGGGAACACCGGGGAGCTGTTTTTT.

The genes are TRBV28 and TRBJ1-4, with a weak D call TRBD1 (6 bases). This CDR3 is built from 16 residues. Trimming shortened V by 5 bases and J by 3 bases, and 16 bases separated the two germline ends. Germline V gene sequence: CDR1 MDHEN, CDR2 SYDVKM. In DNA form, the CDR3 reads TGTGCCAGCAGTGACGGCCGGACAGATTCTAATGAAAAACTGTTTTTT. As protein: CASSDGRTDSNEKLFF.